A selection of T cell receptor beta chains follows, all from one sample in a study of shared clonotypes between healthy human individuals. Sequencing was performed with immunoSEQ multiplex PCR; in TCRdb, only in-frame clones are kept and a portion is missing. Here the sample spans approximately 2.4 million clones, almost 96% being singletons. The sample consisted of naive CD4+ T cells sorted from blood. These receptor sequences come from a man younger than 30 in good health. The CDR3 runs from the conserved cysteine through the conserved F or W. A D gene is named only where the DNA matches it firmly. Size is stated for part of the rows, as once, few or many counts, or as a class when the clone is expanded.

TRBV7-6	-	TRBJ2-2	-	CASSLNTGELFF	TGTGCCAGCAGCTTAAACACCGGGGAGCTGTTTTTT
TRBV2	-	TRBJ2-7	-	CASKGLSSYEQYF	TGTGCCAGCAAAGGGCTGAGCTCCTACGAGCAGTACTTC
TRBV18	-	TRBJ1-2	-	CASSPQGFYGYTF	TGTGCCAGCTCACCGCAGGGCTTCTATGGCTACACCTTC
TRBV15	-	TRBJ2-7	-	CATSNIPDAYEQYF	TGTGCCACCAGCAATATTCCAGACGCCTACGAGCAGTACTTC
TRBV10-2	TRBD2	TRBJ2-3	-	CASSEVEGGGFADTQYF	TGCGCCAGCAGTGAAGTAGAGGGCGGGGGTTTTGCAGATACGCAGTATTTT
TRBV5-4	TRBD1	TRBJ1-4	-	CASGQGLGEKLFF	TGTGCCAGTGGACAGGGGTTGGGTGAAAAACTGTTTTTT
TRBV28	-	TRBJ1-2	-	CASSPGPGNYGYTF	TGTGCCAGCAGTCCCGGTCCAGGAAACTATGGCTACACCTTC
TRBV30	-	TRBJ1-2	-	CAWSRTAFGNYGYTF	TGTGCCTGGAGTCGGACGGCTTTTGGCAACTATGGCTACACCTTC
TRBV6-5	-	TRBJ1-1	-	CASRTDGWENTEAFF	TGTGCCAGCAGAACGGACGGATGGGAAAACACTGAAGCTTTCTTT
TRBV30	TRBD2	TRBJ2-2	-	CAWSGRGRDTGELFF	TGTGCCTGGAGTGGCCGGGGGAGGGACACCGGGGAGCTGTTTTTT
TRBV11-2	TRBD2	TRBJ2-1	-	CASSWNGGGNEQFF	TGTGCCAGCAGCTGGAACGGGGGGGGCAATGAGCAGTTCTTC
TRBV30	-	TRBJ2-5	-	CAYAGRPGETQYF	TGTGCCTATGCGGGAAGGCCGGGGGAGACCCAGTACTTC
TRBV4-2	-	TRBJ2-5	-	CASSRGDLPETQYF	TGTGCCAGCAGCCGAGGGGACCTGCCGGAGACCCAGTACTTC
TRBV7-8	-	TRBJ2-7	-	CASSLGGTNYEQYF	TGTGCCAGCAGCTTAGGTGGAACCAACTACGAGCAGTACTTC
TRBV4-1	-	TRBJ1-2	few	CASLTRVGNREDGYTF	TGCGCCAGCCTCACAAGGGTTGGGAACAGGGAGGATGGCTACACCTTC
TRBV10-3	TRBD2	TRBJ2-1	-	CAISGQGGAGEQFF	TGTGCCATCAGTGGCCAGGGAGGGGCCGGTGAGCAGTTCTTC
TRBV7-3	TRBD2	TRBJ2-5	-	CASSLSGGGQLETQYF	TGTGCCAGCAGCTTAAGTGGCGGGGGGCAGCTGGAGACCCAGTACTTC
TRBV7-3	TRBD2	TRBJ2-3	-	CASSRGGVDPERTDTQYF	TGTGCCAGCAGCCGGGGGGGTGTGGATCCCGAAAGGACAGATACGCAGTATTTT
TRBV7-2	-	TRBJ1-2	-	CASSLRGPNYGYTF	TGTGCCAGCAGCTTAAGGGGCCCTAACTATGGCTACACCTTC
TRBV5-1	-	TRBJ2-7	-	CASSLAEGYEQYF	TGCGCCAGCAGCTTGGCGGAGGGCTACGAGCAGTACTTC
TRBV27	TRBD2	TRBJ2-3	once	CASSTLAVKQIKDTQYF	TGTGCCAGCAGTACACTAGCGGTAAAACAAATTAAAGATACGCAGTATTTT
TRBV2	-	TRBJ1-1	-	CAGKVESRNEAFF	TGTGCCGGGAAGGTGGAGTCGAGGAATGAAGCTTTCTTT
TRBV5-6	-	TRBJ2-7	-	CASSLTGRYEQYF	TGTGCCAGCAGCTTAACCGGGCGGTACGAGCAGTACTTC
TRBV6-5	-	TRBJ1-2	-	CASSYSNGASGYTF	TGTGCCAGCAGTTACTCGAACGGGGCGTCGGGCTACACCTTC
TRBV6-6	TRBD1	TRBJ2-7	-	CASSYSGQSYEQYF	TGTGCCAGCAGTTACTCGGGACAGTCCTACGAGCAGTACTTC
TRBV5-4	TRBD2	TRBJ2-3	-	CASSLSLGLAGLSTDTQYF	TGTGCCAGCAGCTTGAGTCTAGGACTAGCGGGACTTAGCACAGATACGCAGTATTTT
TRBV15	-	TRBJ2-7	few	CATSRDPGAYEQYF	TGTGCCACCAGCAGAGATCCGGGCGCCTACGAGCAGTACTTC
TRBV30	TRBD2	TRBJ2-3	-	CAWRTSGGPVDTQYF	TGTGCCTGGAGGACTAGCGGGGGGCCGGTAGATACGCAGTATTTT
TRBV2	-	TRBJ2-3	-	CASRWRNTDTQYF	TGTGCCAGCAGGTGGCGGAACACAGATACGCAGTATTTT
TRBV7-3	-	TRBJ1-1	-	CASSQTGRGDTEAFF	TGTGCCAGCAGCCAAACAGGGAGGGGAGACACTGAAGCTTTCTTT
TRBV2	-	TRBJ2-7	-	CASSVGLLSYEQYF	TGTGCCAGCAGCGTCGGGCTCCTCTCCTACGAGCAGTACTTC
TRBV6-5	-	TRBJ2-7	-	CASRRTDSTYEQYF	TGTGCCAGTAGGAGGACGGACAGCACCTACGAGCAGTACTTC
TRBV30	-	TRBJ1-6	once	CASSGGSGNSPLHF	TGTGCCAGCTCGGGGGGATCGGGTAATTCACCCCTCCACTTT
TRBV19	-	TRBJ2-7	-	CASQGTDGREQYF	TGTGCCAGCCAAGGGACTGACGGGAGAGAGCAGTACTTC
TRBV10-3	TRBD2	TRBJ2-5	-	CAISESIGAGDETQYF	TGTGCCATCAGTGAGTCCATTGGAGCGGGAGATGAGACCCAGTACTTC
TRBV6-5	TRBD1	TRBJ2-7	-	CASSLGQGAINEQYF	TGTGCCAGCAGTTTGGGACAGGGGGCGATCAACGAGCAGTACTTC
TRBV5-1	-	TRBJ2-2	-	CASSVEGGAGELFF	TGCGCCAGCAGTGTTGAAGGAGGGGCCGGGGAGCTGTTTTTT
TRBV28	TRBD1	TRBJ1-4	-	CASSPFEGQNEKLFF	TGTGCCAGCAGCCCCTTCGAGGGACAGAATGAAAAACTGTTTTTT
TRBV30	-	TRBJ2-2	-	CAWKGREYTGELFF	TGTGCCTGGAAGGGCAGGGAATATACCGGGGAGCTGTTTTTT
TRBV11-2	TRBD2	TRBJ2-1	-	CASSLVQQRGEYNEQFF	TGTGCCAGCAGCTTAGTTCAGCAGCGGGGGGAGTACAATGAGCAGTTCTTC
TRBV7-9	TRBD2	TRBJ2-7	-	CASSATSAYEQYF	TGTGCCAGCAGCGCGACTAGCGCCTACGAGCAGTACTTC
TRBV30	TRBD1	TRBJ2-7	-	CAWSAGQGLDEQYF	TGTGCCTGGAGTGCGGGACAGGGTTTGGACGAGCAGTACTTC
TRBV5-4	-	TRBJ2-5	-	CASSLGSRETQYF	TGTGCCAGCAGCTTGGGCTCTCGGGAGACCCAGTACTTC
TRBV10-2	-	TRBJ2-7	-	CASSVQGIGSYEQYF	TGCGCCAGCAGCGTTCAAGGGATTGGCTCCTACGAGCAGTACTTC
TRBV14	-	TRBJ2-3	-	CASSRGAKADTQYF	TGTGCCAGCAGCCGAGGGGCTAAGGCAGATACGCAGTATTTT
TRBV6-5	TRBD1	TRBJ2-7	-	CASSRQGVYEQYF	TGTGCCAGCAGCAGACAGGGGGTCTACGAGCAGTACTTC
TRBV5-1	-	TRBJ1-1	-	CASSGMSGSNTEAFF	TGCGCCAGCAGCGGGATGTCGGGGTCGAACACTGAAGCTTTCTTT
TRBV11-2	TRBD1	TRBJ1-4	-	CASSVTGLGEKLFF	TGTGCCAGCAGCGTGACAGGGCTCGGTGAAAAACTGTTTTTT
TRBV7-9	TRBD2	TRBJ2-1	-	CASSQVSGSSYNEQFF	TGTGCCAGCAGCCAGGTCAGCGGGAGCTCCTACAATGAGCAGTTCTTC
TRBV7-9	TRBD1	TRBJ1-1	-	CASSDLAGGDTEAFF	TGTGCCAGCAGCGATCTTGCAGGGGGTGACACTGAAGCTTTCTTT
TRBV29-1	TRBD1	TRBJ1-3	-	CSVGTGQGAGNTIYF	TGCAGCGTCGGCACGGGACAGGGGGCTGGAAACACCATATATTTT
TRBV6-6	-	TRBJ1-5	-	CASSYAGLNQPQHF	TGTGCCAGCAGTTACGCCGGGCTCAATCAGCCCCAGCATTTT
TRBV12-5	-	TRBJ2-3	-	CASALTGLVTDTQYF	TGTGCTAGTGCCCTGACAGGCCTGGTGACAGATACGCAGTATTTT
TRBV30	-	TRBJ1-4	-	CAWSNPGANEKLFF	TGTGCCTGGAGTAATCCTGGAGCTAATGAAAAACTGTTTTTT
TRBV10-2	-	TRBJ2-7	-	CASSPVAAEQYF	TGCGCCAGCAGCCCAGTGGCAGCCGAGCAGTACTTC
TRBV6-5	-	TRBJ2-7	-	CASSYSATFRGEQYF	TGTGCCAGCAGTTACTCCGCTACCTTCCGGGGCGAGCAGTACTTC
TRBV30	-	TRBJ1-6	-	CAWSVQRGINSPLHF	TGTGCCTGGAGTGTACAAAGAGGGATTAATTCACCCCTCCACTTT